This T cell receptor (beta chain) was recorded in a study of T cells after yellow fever vaccination. Study-level information: Preparation of the low-cell-number fractions used SMART-Seq v4 Ultra Low Input.

Germline V gene lookup returns CDR1 SEHNR and CDR2 FQNEAQ (reference sequence). The CDR3 totals 14 residues. V was clipped by 3 bases and J by 4 bases, with 12 bases between them. This clonotype appeared many times. Its antigen is currently unknown. MiXCR, run by TCRdb on the 5' RACE reads, gives a single entry per CDR3 protein. The sample carries 300,000 to 350,000 distinct CDR3 sequences, roughly 4% recorded once. Points from the study as a whole: Contamination of FACS-sorted repertoires by abundant clonotypes from the bulk population could occur.

This chain connects TRBV7-9 to TRBJ1-1, with D tentatively TRBD1 (5 bases). The origin of this receptor is a man younger than 30 who received the YFV17D yellow fever vaccine. Sequenced here: PBMCs, sampled 5 days after the yellow fever booster vaccination. CDR3 nucleotide sequence: TGTGCCAGCAGCTTGGATTCGGGGCTCACTGAAGCTTTCTTT. It yields the protein CASSLDSGLTEAFF.